Shown below are 27 T cell receptor beta chains from a single sample sequenced in a study of graft-versus-host responses after intestinal transplantation. Libraries were prepared by immunoSEQ multiplex PCR; TCRdb keeps only in-frame clonotypes and omits some of them. Of more than 50,000 clones in the sample, roughly 89% were seen once. The material sequenced was PBMCs, taken almost 120 days after intestinal transplantation. The receptors here all came from a human patient who received an intestinal transplant, so some T cells may come from the graft donor.

The chain has TRBV7-3 and TRBJ2-1; 11 bases are a match to TRBD2. The V segment lost 5 bases and the J segment 0 bases; nucleotides outside the gene matches: 3. The CDR3 is made up of 16 amino acids. Germline V gene lookup returns CDR1 SGHTA and CDR2 FQGTGA. Written as DNA, the CDR3 is TGTGCCAGCAGCGCGGGACTAGCGGACTCCTACAATGAGCAGTTCTTC. This encodes CASSAGLADSYNEQFF.

The chain joins TRBV4-2 to TRBJ2-3, with D uncertain. CDR3 size: 11 residues. CDR1 LGHNA and CDR2 YNFKEQ come from the germline V gene. V was cut by 8 bases and J by 4 bases, with 7 bases left in between. The CDR3 here is CASRYSDTQYF. CDR3 DNA: TGTGCCAGCCGTTATTCAGATACGCAGTATTTT.

This chain joins TRBV21-1 and TRBJ2-4; the table's D call, TRBD2, has no DNA check behind it. TRBV21-1 corresponds to a pseudogene. The CDR3 is made up of 15 amino acids. This chain's CDR3 is CASRPNGSLKNIQYF. In nucleotides, the CDR3 is TGTGCCAGCAGGCCGAACGGGTCCCTTAAAAACATTCAGTACTTC.

V and J are TRBV19 and TRBJ2-2; 8 positions match TRBD1. Germline assignment: CDR1 LNHDA and CDR2 SQIVND (reference sequence). Trimming removed 7 bases from V and 1 base from J; junction bases left unmatched: 2. The CDR3 totals 14 residues. The CDR3 bases are TGTGCCAGTATCGGGACAGGGAACACCGGGGAGCTGTTTTTT. Translation gives CASIGTGNTGELFF.

In this sample, this clone turned up once. V usage is TRBV5-1 and J usage is TRBJ2-1; tentatively, D is TRBD1 (5 bases). The germline V and J ends were trimmed by 5 bases and 9 bases, with 12 bases remaining between them. CDR3 length: 12 residues. Looked up from germline, CDR1 is SGHRS and CDR2 is YFSETQ. The CDR3 DNA reads as TGCGCCAGCAGTCTTGTTCAGGGTGAGCAGTTCTTC. Translating it yields CASSLVQGEQFF.

The chain couples TRBV11-2 to TRBJ2-3; the D call may be TRBD1 or TRBD2 (5 bases each). The germline V gene has CDR1 SGHAT and CDR2 FQNNGV. This CDR3 region has 15 residues. The V and J ends lost 2 bases and 0 bases respectively, with 9 bases between them. CDR3 in DNA: TGTGCCAGCAGCTTATGGGGCGGGAGCACAGATACGCAGTATTTT. It translates to CASSLWGGSTDTQYF. The variable domain in full, with the rest retrieved from reference TRBV11-2 and TRBJ2-3, is EAGVAQSPRYKIIEKRQSVAFWCNPISGHATLYWYQQILGQGPKLLIQFQNNGVVDDSQLPKDRFSAERLKGVDSTLKIQPAKLEDSAVYLCASSLWGGSTDTQYFGPGTRLTVL.

This chain links TRBV4-2 with TRBJ2-5, with D maybe TRBD2 (6 bases). CDR1 LGHNA and CDR2 YNFKEQ come from the germline V gene. This CDR3 has 15 residues. The ends were cut back, 2 bases at V and 9 bases at J, with 19 bases in the middle. The CDR3 coding sequence is TGTGCCAGCAGCCAACGAAATAGCGGTGGTGGAGCCCAGTACTTC. This sequence encodes CASSQRNSGGGAQYF.

The rearrangement uses TRBV19 and TRBJ2-2; 8 bases line up with TRBD2. The CDR3 loop spans 17 amino acids. V lost 1 base and J lost 1; bases outside the gene matches: 5. The V gene's germline CDR1 is LNHDA and CDR2 SQIVND (reference sequence). The CDR3 coding sequence is TGTGCCAGTAGTATAGCGGGAGGGTCCGGGAACACCGGGGAGCTGTTTTTT. It yields the protein CASSIAGGSGNTGELFF. Full variable domain (missing parts from reference TRBV19 and TRBJ2-2): DGGITQSPKYLFRKEGQNVTLSCEQNLNHDAMYWYRQDPGQGLRLIYYSQIVNDFQKGDIAEGYSVSREKKESFPLTVTSAQKNPTAFYLCASSIAGGSGNTGELFFGEGSRLTVL.

The genes are TRBV28 and TRBJ2-7; D unclear. V lost 3 bases to trimming and J lost 3 bases, with 9 bases between them. This CDR3 is 13 amino acids long. CDR1 MDHEN and CDR2 SYDVKM come from the germline V gene. CDR3 bases: TGTGCCAGCAGTTTGGACCAATACTACGAGCAGTACTTC. This translates into CASSLDQYYEQYF.

The V call is TRBV5-6, the J call TRBJ2-3; D uncertain. Germline V gene data show CDR1 as SGHDT and CDR2 as YYEEEE. Trimming pared 0 bases from V and 4 bases from J, leaving 9 bases between. The CDR3 extends over 14 amino acids. The CDR3 reads CASSLALAADTQYF. CDR3 DNA sequence: TGTGCCAGCAGCTTGGCGTTAGCCGCAGATACGCAGTATTTT.

A single count supports this clone. The chain combines TRBV7-9 with TRBJ2-3; tentatively, D is TRBD1 or TRBD2 (6 bases each). The CDR3 runs 18 residues. Germline V CDR1 and CDR2: SEHNR, FQNEAQ (reference sequence). V gave up 5 bases and J gave up 5 bases, with 26 bases separating them. CDR3 DNA sequence: TGTGCCAGCAGCCCCACGGGGGCTAGTTATACAAGGGGAGATACGCAGTATTTT. It encodes CASSPTGASYTRGDTQYF.

This chain connects TRBV29-1 to TRBJ1-3; TRBD1 is a possible D gene (6 bases). Trimming took off 2 bases at V and 4 bases at J, with 15 bases between the two ends. This CDR3 spans 15 amino acids. CDR1 and CDR2 from the germline V gene are SQVTM and ANQGSEA. This CDR3 is CSVEQDRLLGNTIYF. As DNA, the CDR3 is TGCAGCGTTGAACAAGACAGGCTCTTGGGAAACACCATATATTTT.

This chain's CDR3 is CASSLGQGRGYTF. As DNA, the CDR3 is TGTGCCAGCAGCTTGGGCCAGGGCAGGGGCTACACCTTC. The chain uses TRBV5-5 and TRBJ1-2; possible D gene TRBD1, 5 bases. Trimming took 0 bases from V and 8 from J, leaving 11 bases between them. The CDR3 sequence is 13 residues long. CDR1 is SGHKS and CDR2 is YYEKEE in the germline V gene (reference sequence).

This chain uses TRBV6-5 with TRBJ2-2; TRBD1 matches 12 bases. From germline, CDR1 is MNHEY and CDR2 SVGAGI. V gave up 2 bases and J gave up 7 bases; unmatched junction bases: 2. The CDR3 extends over 15 amino acids. For the CDR3, the DNA is TGTGCCAGCAGTTACGGGACAGGGGGCAACGGGGAGCTGTTTTTT. This translates into CASSYGTGGNGELFF.

This rearrangement joins TRBV5-6 to TRBJ2-1; 10 bases fit TRBD2. The CDR3 totals 17 residues. V lost 2 bases to trimming and J lost 9 bases; unmatched junction nucleotides: 14. Germline CDR1 SGHDT, CDR2 YYEEEE. CDR3 residues: CASSFVTERGGWSEQFF. CDR3 coding DNA: TGTGCCAGCAGCTTCGTGACTGAGCGGGGGGGATGGAGTGAGCAGTTCTTC. The variable domain in full, completed from reference TRBV5-6 and TRBJ2-1, reads DAGVTQSPTHLIKTRGQQVTLRCSPKSGHDTVSWYQQALGQGPQFIFQYYEEEERQRGNFPDRFSGHQFPNYSSELNVNALLLGDSALYLCASSFVTERGGWSEQFFGPGTRLTVL.

The chain employs TRBV10-3 and TRBJ2-1; 7 bases are shared with TRBD2. The J segment lost 6 bases and the V segment lost 2 bases, leaving 7 bases of the junction unmatched. Germline V CDR1 and CDR2: ENHRY, SYGVKD. The CDR3 extends over 15 amino acids. The CDR3 DNA sequence: TGTGCCATCAGTGAGGGAGCGGGGAGGTCCAATGAGCAGTTCTTC. It codes for CAISEGAGRSNEQFF.

The CDR3 bases are TGTGCCAGCAGCGTCGGGGACAGGGAAGAGGGTTACGAGCAGTACTTC. Translating it yields CASSVGDREEGYEQYF. The V call is TRBV9, the J call TRBJ2-7; 9 bases agree with TRBD1. The CDR3 is 16 amino acids. From germline, CDR1 is SGDLS and CDR2 YYNGEE. The V gene end was trimmed by 2 bases and the J gene end by 4 bases; junction bases not matched to a gene: 10. Drawing the rest from reference TRBV9 and TRBJ2-7, the complete variable domain is DSGVTQTPKHLITATGQRVTLRCSPRSGDLSVYWYQQSLDQGLQFLIQYYNGEERAKGNILERFSAQQFPDLHSELNLSSLELGDSALYFCASSVGDREEGYEQYFGPGTRLTVT.

This clone was seen only once. The V call is TRBV7-3, the J call TRBJ2-7, with TRBD2 identical over 13 bases. V was clipped by 5 bases and J by 2 bases; unmatched bases: 3. CDR1 is SGHTA, CDR2 FQGTGA, per germline. This CDR3 region has 15 residues. The CDR3, as DNA: TGTGCCAGCAGCACACTAGCGGGAGGGACCTACGAGCAGTACTTC. Translating it yields CASSTLAGGTYEQYF.

This clone was picked up one time. The chain carries TRBV5-3 and TRBJ2-5; 8 bases fit TRBD2. TRBV5-3 is an open reading frame, and its role is uncertain. Germline trimming cut 10 bases from V and 5 bases from J; bases unmatched to any gene: 10. The CDR3 has 13 amino acids. CDR3 sequence (DNA): TGTGCCGGGACGGCGGGGGGAGAGGAGACCCAGTACTTC. It encodes CAGTAGGEETQYF.

This clone was observed once. V and J are TRBV9 and TRBJ2-7; D is ambiguous. The CDR3 sequence is 13 residues long. Looked up from germline, CDR1 is SGDLS and CDR2 is YYNGEE. V was pared by 3 bases and J by 5 bases, with 12 bases between. The CDR3 is CASSAYTLDEQYF. CDR3 sequence (DNA): TGTGCCAGCAGCGCCTACACCCTTGACGAGCAGTACTTC.

The J gene is TRBJ2-3, the V gene TRBV27, with 7 bases fitting TRBD2. Germline V gene sequence: CDR1 MNHEY, CDR2 SMNVEV (reference sequence). V dropped 2 bases and J dropped 6; count of bases not matched to a gene: 5. This CDR3 is 14 amino acids long. CDR3 coding DNA: TGTGCCAGCAGTTTAGCGGGAGAATTGGATACGCAGTATTTT. It specifies CASSLAGELDTQYF.

This clone was seen just once. The genes are TRBV12-1 and TRBJ1-1. TRBV12-1 is listed as a pseudogene. The CDR3 spans 16 residues. The CDR3, as DNA: TGTGCCAGCAGCTTTGCTGCGGAGGATGGGAACACTGAAGCTTTCTTT. Protein sequence: CASSFAAEDGNTEAFF.

The rearrangement links TRBV7-9 to TRBJ2-7, with a tentative D call TRBD1 (6 bases). The length of the CDR3 is 13 residues. The V gene's germline CDR1 is SEHNR and CDR2 FQNEAQ (reference sequence). Trimming cost V 5 bases and J 2 bases, with 10 bases left between them. Here the CDR3 reads CASSGGQTYEQYF. The CDR3 coding sequence is TGTGCCAGCAGCGGTGGACAGACCTACGAGCAGTACTTC.

Here the CDR3 reads CASSLSGIASYEQYF. CDR3 in DNA: TGTGCCAGCAGTTTATCAGGAATAGCCTCCTACGAGCAGTACTTC. The chain recombines TRBV27 with TRBJ2-7; D call uncertain. The CDR3 loop spans 15 amino acids. Trimming took off 0 bases at V and 0 bases at J, with 9 bases between the two ends. Germline lookup yields CDR1 MNHEY and CDR2 SMNVEV (reference sequence).

The chain recombines TRBV13 with TRBJ1-2; maybe TRBD1 (5 bases). Germline CDR1 and CDR2: PRHDT and FYEKMQ (reference sequence). With 2 bases removed from V and 0 bases from J, the gap between germline ends came to 16 bases. This CDR3 is built from 17 residues. The CDR3 is CASSLTHLGATNYGYTF. Here the CDR3 DNA reads TGTGCCAGCAGCTTAACCCACCTCGGGGCTACTAACTATGGCTACACCTTC.

The gene calls are TRBV6-5 and TRBJ1-5, with a tentative D call TRBD1 (6 bases). The CDR3 is 13 amino acids. CDR1 is MNHEY and CDR2 is SVGAGI in the germline V gene. Trimming removed 5 bases at V and 1 base at J, with 6 bases between. The CDR3 coding sequence is TGTGCCAGCAGTCAGGGGAGCAATCAGCCCCAGCATTTT. It codes for CASSQGSNQPQHF.

This rearrangement joins TRBV10-2 to TRBJ2-3; D may be TRBD2 (5 bases). CDR3 length: 14 residues. Trimming took off 6 bases at V and 0 bases at J, with 10 bases between the two ends. Germline V lookup: CDR1 WSHSY, CDR2 SAAADI. The CDR3 is CASSVGVSTDTQYF. In DNA form, the CDR3 reads TGCGCCAGCAGCGTCGGGGTTAGCACAGATACGCAGTATTTT.